The 30 T cell receptor beta chains listed next were all sequenced from one sample in a study of OX40 agonist ivuxolimab in advanced cancers. Data came from immunoSEQ multiplex PCR; TCRdb stores just in-frame clones and leaves some out. In the table there are 45,000 to 50,000 clones, 75% to 90% of which are singletons. Sequences were derived from CD4+ or CD8+ T cells sorted from blood, sampled in a trial of the OX40 agonist ivuxolimab. All receptors come from an adult with an advanced solid tumor such as melanoma, head and neck, liver or kidney cancer.

This chain's CDR3 is CASSLGDKTGSYGYTF. The CDR3 DNA sequence: TGTGCCAGCAGCTTAGGCGATAAGACAGGTAGCTATGGCTACACCTTC. The chain uses TRBV11-3 and TRBJ1-2, with D perhaps matching TRBD1 (6 bases). The CDR3 totals 16 residues. Germline loops: CDR1 SGHNT, CDR2 YENEEA. With 1 base removed from V and 4 bases from J, the gap between germline ends came to 16 bases.

This clone has only a few counts. The rearrangement uses TRBV28 and TRBJ1-5, with 7 positions matching TRBD1. CDR3 length: 14 residues. With V trimmed by 5 bases and J by 3 bases, 4 bases remained unmatched. The germline V gene has CDR1 MDHEN and CDR2 SYDVKM. CDR3 loop: CASSPTGLNQPQHF. The CDR3, as DNA: TGTGCCAGCAGTCCGACAGGGCTCAATCAGCCCCAGCATTTT.

This clone was seen once. This chain uses TRBV6-5 with TRBJ2-7; D not certain. This CDR3 comprises 13 residues. Germline loops: CDR1 MNHEY, CDR2 SVGAGI. V was pared by 2 bases and J by 3 bases, with 8 bases between. The CDR3: CASSYGIGYEQYF. The CDR3 DNA reads TGTGCCAGCAGTTACGGTATCGGCTACGAGCAGTACTTC.

The chain joins TRBV7-4 to TRBJ1-3; the D gene is possibly TRBD1 (5 bases). The CDR3 is made up of 17 amino acids. Looked up from germline, CDR1 is SGHVT and CDR2 is SQSDAQ. V lost 2 bases and J lost 0, with 14 bases in between. The CDR3 is CASSLSTGDYSGNTIYF. DNA for the CDR3: TGTGCCAGCAGCTTATCAACAGGTGACTACTCTGGAAACACCATATATTTT.

This chain links TRBV11-2 with TRBJ2-2; no reliable D call. V dropped 4 bases and J dropped 2 bases, with 2 bases sitting between them. The CDR3 is 12 residues long. CDR1 is SGHAT and CDR2 is FQNNGV in the germline V gene. This CDR3 reads CASSYNTGELFF. In DNA, the CDR3 is TGTGCCAGCAGCTACAACACCGGGGAGCTGTTTTTT.

The chain recombines TRBV7-3 with TRBJ2-3; 7 bases fit TRBD2. The length of the CDR3 is 16 residues. Unmatched junction bases numbered 9, after V lost 5 bases and J lost 1 base. CDR1 is SGHTA and CDR2 is FQGTGA in the germline V gene. CDR3: CASSNSAGWGTDTQYF. The CDR3 DNA is TGTGCCAGCAGCAACTCAGCGGGGTGGGGCACAGATACGCAGTATTTT.

The genes are TRBV27 and TRBJ2-7, with 10 bases identical to TRBD2. The CDR3 is 15 residues long. The V and J ends lost 5 bases and 3 bases, in that order; junction bases with no gene match: 7. Germline assignment: CDR1 MNHEY and CDR2 SMNVEV (reference sequence). DNA for the CDR3: TGTGCCAGCAGTAACCGGACTAGCGGCAGCTACGAGCAGTACTTC. Translation: CASSNRTSGSYEQYF.

The V gene is TRBV19, the J gene TRBJ2-1; the D gene is possibly TRBD1 (6 bases). The V gene lost 4 bases and the J gene lost 9 bases, with 13 bases spanning the gap. Germline V CDR1 and CDR2: LNHDA, SQIVND (reference sequence). The CDR3 runs to 13 residues. The CDR3 DNA reads as TGTGCCAGTAGTAACGGTGGGGGCGGTGAGCAGTTCTTC. Its protein is CASSNGGGGEQFF.

V is TRBV30 and J is TRBJ1-3; no clear D gene. The V gene lost 3 bases and the J gene lost 6 bases, with 12 bases spanning the gap. The germline V gene encodes CDR1 GTSNPN and CDR2 SVGIG (reference sequence). This CDR3 spans 13 amino acids. CDR3 sequence (DNA): TGTGCCTGGAGGAACAAACTGGAAAACACCATATATTTT. Protein product: CAWRNKLENTIYF.

The V and J genes are TRBV6-5 and TRBJ2-5, with 9 bases aligning to TRBD2. The CDR3 is 16 residues long. The junction had 11 bases not matched to a gene; V was cut back by 2 bases and J by 7 bases. Germline V CDR1 and CDR2: MNHEY, SVGAGI. The chain's CDR3 is CASSYAGSGRFGTQYF. The CDR3 DNA is TGTGCCAGCAGTTACGCGGGTAGCGGGAGATTTGGGACCCAGTACTTC.

The V and J genes are TRBV11-2 and TRBJ2-2; 8 bases are shared with TRBD1. The trim removed 5 bases at V and 9 bases at J, leaving 2 bases unmatched. This CDR3 is 12 amino acids long. Looked up from germline, CDR1 is SGHAT and CDR2 is FQNNGV. This CDR3 is CASSQGARELFF. The CDR3 nucleotides are TGTGCCAGCAGCCAGGGGGCGCGGGAGCTGTTTTTT.

This rearrangement joins TRBV7-9 to TRBJ2-7; maybe TRBD2 (6 bases). The CDR3 spans 15 residues. With 5 bases removed from V and 2 bases from J, the gap between germline ends came to 16 bases. The germline gives CDR1 SEHNR, CDR2 FQNEAQ (reference sequence). This CDR3 is CASSASGEKAYEQYF. As DNA, the CDR3 is TGTGCCAGCAGCGCTTCGGGGGAAAAGGCCTACGAGCAGTACTTC.

The V call is TRBV7-2, the J call TRBJ2-1; the match to TRBD2 covers 13 bases. The V gene end was trimmed by 3 bases and the J gene end by 8 bases; junction bases not matched to a gene: 4. CDR1 SGHTA and CDR2 FQGNSA come from the germline V gene. This CDR3 has 15 amino acids. CDR3 DNA: TGTGCCAGCAGCTTCGGGACTAGCGGGATGGATGAGCAGTTCTTC. Amino acids: CASSFGTSGMDEQFF.

CDR3 nucleotides: TGTGCCACCACACGGGTATTCAAGGGAGGCTACACCTTC. Translation gives CATTRVFKGGYTF. V and J are TRBV2 and TRBJ1-2, with D unresolved. The CDR3 spans 13 residues. CDR1 and CDR2 (germline): SNHLY, FYNNEI. Trimming shortened V by 10 bases and J by 8 bases, and 20 bases separated the two germline ends.

This chain links TRBV2 with TRBJ1-6; D is uncertain. From germline, CDR1 is SNHLY and CDR2 FYNNEI. V was clipped by 2 bases and J by 2 bases, with 4 bases between them. The CDR3 runs 14 residues. This CDR3 is CASSEQAYNSPLHF. The CDR3 DNA sequence: TGTGCCAGCAGTGAACAAGCCTATAATTCACCCCTCCACTTT.

The rearrangement uses TRBV10-1 and TRBJ2-5, with 13 nucleotides matching TRBD2. CDR3 length: 15 residues. Losses at the gene ends were 5 bases for V and 4 bases for J; bases not matched to a gene: 4. From germline, CDR1 is WNHNN and CDR2 SYGVQD (reference sequence). This CDR3 reads CASSSGLAGRETQYF. In DNA, the CDR3 is TGCGCCAGCAGTTCGGGACTAGCGGGAAGAGAGACCCAGTACTTC.

The V call is TRBV27, the J call TRBJ1-2; TRBD1 matches 7 bases. Per germline, CDR1 MNHEY and CDR2 SMNVEV (reference sequence). This CDR3 has 12 amino acids. V trimming: 5 bases; J trimming: 8 bases; junction bases outside the gene matches: 5. This CDR3 reads CASSQGGRGYTF. CDR3 sequence (DNA): TGTGCCAGCAGTCAGGGGGGTAGGGGCTACACCTTC.

The rearrangement links TRBV7-9 to TRBJ1-3; TRBD1 matches 8 bases. CDR1 and CDR2 from the germline V gene are SEHNR and FQNEAQ (reference sequence). The CDR3 is 15 amino acids. Losses at the gene ends were 1 base for V and 3 bases for J; bases not matched to a gene: 2. DNA for the CDR3: TGTGCCAGCAGCTTAGAGGACAGGGTTGGAAACACCATATATTTT. Amino acid sequence: CASSLEDRVGNTIYF.

The chain joins TRBV5-4 to TRBJ2-1; 7 bases align to TRBD1. The CDR3 runs to 12 residues. Germline assignment: CDR1 SGHNT and CDR2 YYREEE (reference sequence). Trimming cost V 0 bases and J 13 bases; bases outside gene matches: 4. CDR3 sequence (DNA): TGTGCCAGCAGCTTGGACAGGGGAGAACAGTTCTTC. Protein: CASSLDRGEQFF.

The chain joins TRBV6-5 to TRBJ2-1; weak D call: TRBD1 (6 bases). The CDR3 has 13 residues. Per the germline V gene, CDR1 is MNHEY and CDR2 is SVGAGI. V lost 6 bases to trimming and J lost 7 bases, with 13 bases between them. The CDR3 protein is CASRNQGWNEQFF. Written as DNA, the CDR3 is TGTGCCAGCAGAAATCAGGGGTGGAATGAGCAGTTCTTC.

The chain combines TRBV7-2 with TRBJ2-7; D call uncertain. V dropped 5 bases and J dropped 5 bases, with 13 bases sitting between them. The germline CDR1 and CDR2 sequences are SGHTA and FQGNSA. The CDR3 loop spans 13 amino acids. CDR3 in amino acids: CASSRGPEDEQYF. The CDR3 coding sequence is TGTGCCAGCAGCCGTGGCCCAGAGGACGAGCAGTACTTC.

J is TRBJ2-5 and V is TRBV5-1; D ambiguous. CDR1 is SGHRS, CDR2 YFSETQ, per germline. V gave up 0 bases and J gave up 0 bases, with 6 bases separating them. This CDR3 has 14 amino acids. CDR3: CASSLARYQETQYF. The CDR3 coding sequence is TGCGCCAGCAGCTTGGCTAGGTACCAAGAGACCCAGTACTTC.

This chain uses TRBV7-9 with TRBJ2-3; D might be TRBD1 or TRBD2, each matching 5 bases. Trimming stripped 1 base from V and 7 bases from J, with 15 bases between. The CDR3 is 15 amino acids. In germline, CDR1 is SEHNR, CDR2 FQNEAQ (reference sequence). CDR3 in amino acids: CASSLGTTEGYTQYF. CDR3 in DNA: TGTGCCAGCAGCTTAGGGACAACCGAGGGGTATACGCAGTATTTT. The full variable domain, with the rest looked up from reference TRBV7-9 and TRBJ2-3, is DTGVSQNPRHKITKRGQNVTFRCDPISEHNRLYWYRQTLGQGPEFLTYFQNEAQLEKSRLLSDRFSAERPKGSFSTLEIQRTEQGDSAMYLCASSLGTTEGYTQYFGPGTRLTVL.

This chain joins TRBV5-3 and TRBJ1-4, with D possibly being TRBD1 (6 bases). TRBV5-3 is given ORF status, its function remaining uncertain. The CDR3 totals 15 residues. Trimming removed 6 bases at V and 3 bases at J, with 15 bases between. The CDR3 reads CARNMLGAANEKLFF. The CDR3 region has the DNA TGTGCCAGAAACATGCTGGGGGCTGCTAATGAAAAACTGTTTTTT.

The table lists this clone with a count of one. The V gene is TRBV4-1, the J gene TRBJ2-4, with a possible D match to TRBD1 (6 bases). V was pared by 1 base and J by 7 bases, with 17 bases between. The CDR3 is made up of 16 amino acids. CDR1 is MGHRA, CDR2 YSYEKL, per germline. The CDR3 sequence is CASSQGAGTTFNIQYF. The DNA of the CDR3 is TGCGCCAGCAGCCAAGGAGCCGGGACAACGTTTAACATTCAGTACTTC.

This sequence joins TRBV7-2 and TRBJ1-3, with D maybe TRBD1 (5 bases). The CDR3 length is 16 residues. Between the trimmed V and J ends, which lost 2 bases and 8 bases, there was a span of 19 bases. Per the germline V gene, CDR1 is SGHTA and CDR2 is FQGNSA. CDR3 loop: CASSLMRHLTGDTIYF. The CDR3 DNA reads as TGTGCCAGCAGCTTAATGCGGCATCTTACAGGAGACACCATATATTTT. Full variable domain (remainder filled in from reference TRBV7-2 and TRBJ1-3): GAGVSQSPSNKVTEKGKDVELRCDPISGHTALYWYRQSLGQGLEFLIYFQGNSAPDKSGLPSDRFSAERTGGSVSTLTIQRTQQEDSAVYLCASSLMRHLTGDTIYFGEGSWLTVV.

The rearrangement links TRBV5-1 to TRBJ1-2, with TRBD1 identical over 9 bases. J lost 8 bases, V lost 4 bases, and 9 bases had no gene match. The CDR3 has 14 amino acids. Germline-derived CDR1 and CDR2 are SGHRS and YFSETQ. Here the CDR3 DNA reads TGCGCCAGCAGCGCGGGACAGGGAGTTGGAGGCTACACCTTC. This translates into CASSAGQGVGGYTF.

This clone has more than one count but fewer than ten. V and J are TRBV15 and TRBJ1-6, with D unresolved. Germline V gives CDR1 LNHNV, CDR2 YYDKDF (reference sequence). The V end was cut by 0 bases, the J end by 6 bases, with 12 bases between. The CDR3 runs to 16 residues. This CDR3 reads CATSRDVVVGNSPLHF. Written as DNA, the CDR3 is TGTGCCACCAGCAGAGATGTTGTCGTTGGTAATTCACCCCTCCACTTT.

The chain employs TRBV11-2 and TRBJ2-7, with D tentatively TRBD2 (6 bases). The CDR3 covers 14 residues. The germline CDR1 and CDR2 sequences are SGHAT and FQNNGV. Trimming took 5 bases from V and 6 from J, leaving 17 bases between them. The CDR3 DNA follows: TGTGCCAGCAGCCCATCCGGGAGCCCGGTCGAGCAGTACTTC. It yields the protein CASSPSGSPVEQYF.

The chain is built from TRBV30 and TRBJ2-2; a weak D match, TRBD2 (6 bases). This CDR3 comprises 14 residues. Trimming shortened V by 2 bases and J by 0 bases, and 7 bases separated the two germline ends. The germline V gene has CDR1 GTSNPN and CDR2 SVGIG (reference sequence). As DNA, the CDR3 is TGTGCCTGGAGTAGGGACTCGAACACCGGGGAGCTGTTTTTT. Protein sequence: CAWSRDSNTGELFF.